A single sample is the source of the 29 T cell receptor beta chains below, sequenced in a study of blood T cell repertoires in COVID-19 (dated by TCRdb to the early 2020s). Library preparation used the immunoSEQ multiplex PCR assay. Imported from immuneACCESS, the table was reduced by TCRdb to in-frame sequences with V and J called. These copies leave out some clones; in studies compared against another copy, an unresolved V gene accounts for under half, and the cause of the remainder is not known. In this sample the table shows under 15,000 clones, 80% to 85% of which occur a single time. The ten largest make up approximately 30% of the sample. Source material: peripheral blood. These receptors came from a man between 50 and 59 years old with active COVID-19.

The J gene is TRBJ2-7, the V gene TRBV21-1; the table assigns TRBD2, which was not confirmed against the DNA. TRBV21-1 constitutes a pseudogene. The CDR3 consists of 17 residues. The CDR3: CASSKALEGGDSYEQYF. The CDR3 DNA sequence: TGTGCCAGCAGCAAAGCGCTCGAGGGAGGGGACTCCTACGAGCAGTACTTC.

The rearrangement links TRBV5-5 to TRBJ1-5; tentatively, D is TRBD1 (5 bases). This CDR3 spans 14 amino acids. CDR1 SGHKS and CDR2 YYEKEE come from the germline V gene (reference sequence). Trimming removed 4 bases from V and 4 bases from J, with 12 bases in between. The DNA of the CDR3 is TGTGCCAGCAGCGGGTCGGGGGAGAATCAGCCCCAGCATTTT. Translated: CASSGSGENQPQHF.

In DNA form, the CDR3 reads TGTGCCAGCAGCCGGACAGGGGGGGAGCAGTACTTC. It specifies CASSRTGGEQYF. The chain uses TRBV9 and TRBJ2-7, with 10 bases fitting TRBD1. The ends lost 4 bases at V and 7 bases at J; junction bases unmatched: 2. This CDR3 has 12 residues. The germline CDR1 and CDR2 sequences are SGDLS and YYNGEE.

The CDR3 bases are TGTGCCAGCAGCCAAGAGGGCGGGAGTGGGACAGATACGCAGTATTTT. Amino acid sequence: CASSQEGGSGTDTQYF. The J gene is TRBJ2-3, the V gene TRBV4-2, with 7 bases identical to TRBD2. Per the germline V gene, CDR1 is LGHNA and CDR2 is YNFKEQ. V was pared by 0 bases and J by 3 bases, with 6 bases of the junction left unmatched. The CDR3 totals 16 residues.

CDR3 protein: CSVEGGFGFESAEAFF. Here the CDR3 DNA reads TGCAGCGTTGAAGGGGGCTTTGGCTTTGAGAGCGCTGAAGCTTTCTTT. The chain employs TRBV29-1 and TRBJ1-1, with a possible D match to TRBD1 (5 bases). The CDR3 totals 16 residues. The germline V gene encodes CDR1 SQVTM and CDR2 ANQGSEA. With 1 base removed from V and 6 bases from J, the gap between germline ends came to 21 bases.

The chain joins TRBV5-4 to TRBJ2-1, with 13 bases matching TRBD2. The CDR3 is 16 amino acids. Trimming removed 4 bases from V and 4 bases from J; junction bases left unmatched: 5. The germline V gene has CDR1 SGHNT and CDR2 YYREEE (reference sequence). DNA of the CDR3: TGTGCCAGCAGCACGGGGACTAGCGGGAATTACAATGAGCAGTTCTTC. Its protein is CASSTGTSGNYNEQFF.

This clone was observed a single time. This chain links TRBV2 with TRBJ2-3; 11 bases fit TRBD2. The CDR3 extends over 14 amino acids. V gave up 8 bases and J gave up 5 bases; unmatched junction bases: 6. Germline CDR1 and CDR2: SNHLY and FYNNEI. The DNA for the CDR3 is TGTGCCAGCTTTAGCGGGAGGGCCGGAGATACGCAGTATTTT. This encodes CASFSGRAGDTQYF.

This clone is labeled large. The chain recombines TRBV10-3 with TRBJ2-7, with D unclear. This CDR3 contains 13 residues. The germline V gene encodes CDR1 ENHRY and CDR2 SYGVKD. The V end was cut by 2 bases, the J end by 1 base, with 6 bases between. CDR3 coding DNA: TGTGCCATCAGTGAGGACATATCCTACGAGCAGTACTTC. It translates to CAISEDISYEQYF.

The chain has TRBV28 and TRBJ2-2; 8 positions match TRBD1. The ends lost 3 bases at V and 0 bases at J; junction bases unmatched: 3. Germline CDR1 and CDR2: MDHEN and SYDVKM. The CDR3 runs to 16 residues. The CDR3 is CASSLTGATNTGELFF. DNA of the CDR3: TGTGCCAGCAGTTTGACAGGGGCGACGAACACCGGGGAGCTGTTTTTT.

This sequence joins TRBV15 and TRBJ1-2, with 9 bases matching TRBD1. Germline CDR1 reads LNHNV; CDR2 reads YYDKDF (reference sequence). The CDR3 extends over 17 amino acids. The V and J ends lost 0 bases and 8 bases, in that order; junction bases with no gene match: 13. CDR3 nucleotides: TGTGCCACCAGCAGAGATCGCGCCTGGGGACAGGGAGGAGGCTACACCTTC. This encodes CATSRDRAWGQGGGYTF.

This chain joins TRBV2 and TRBJ2-7; TRBD2 might be the D (6 bases). V lost 1 base, J lost 6 bases, and 10 bases lay in between. CDR1 and CDR2 from the germline V gene are SNHLY and FYNNEI. The CDR3 has 13 residues. The CDR3 region is CASSEGGEIEQYF. For the CDR3, the DNA is TGTGCCAGCAGTGAAGGCGGGGAGATCGAGCAGTACTTC.

The chain couples TRBV10-2 to TRBJ2-1; 11 nucleotides align to TRBD1. The ends lost 3 bases at V and 6 bases at J; junction bases unmatched: 1. CDR3 length: 14 residues. The germline CDR1 and CDR2 sequences are WSHSY and SAAADI. Here the CDR3 DNA reads TGCGCCAGCAGTGAAGGGACAGGGGGCAATGAGCAGTTCTTC. Its protein is CASSEGTGGNEQFF.

V and J are TRBV24-1 and TRBJ2-7; TRBD1 agrees at 10 bases. The CDR3 sequence is 13 residues long. Per germline, CDR1 KGHDR and CDR2 SFDVKD. Trimming at V came to 7 bases and at J to 3 bases, leaving 2 bases not matched to a gene. The CDR3 is CATSRTGGYEQYF. The DNA for the CDR3 is TGTGCCACCAGCCGGACAGGGGGCTACGAGCAGTACTTC.

The chain couples TRBV11-3 to TRBJ2-7; TRBD1 might be the D (6 bases). Germline CDR1 SGHNT, CDR2 YENEEA. The CDR3 extends over 16 amino acids. The germline V and J ends were trimmed by 4 bases and 3 bases, with 19 bases remaining between them. DNA for the CDR3: TGTGCCAGCAGCTCGAACATCGGCGAGGGACACTACGAGCAGTACTTC. Amino acids: CASSSNIGEGHYEQYF.

The chain combines TRBV6-6 with TRBJ2-3; 9 bases map to TRBD2. The length of the CDR3 is 12 residues. Germline V gene lookup returns CDR1 MNHNY and CDR2 SVGAGI (reference sequence). CDR3 coding DNA: TGTGCGGTGCGGGAGGGGGCAGATACGCAGTATTTT. This gives the protein CAVREGADTQYF.

V is TRBV29-1 and J is TRBJ2-7; 7 nucleotides align to TRBD1. Germline V gene sequence: CDR1 SQVTM, CDR2 ANQGSEA. V was clipped by 5 bases and J by 0 bases; unmatched bases: 10. The CDR3 is 15 residues long. This CDR3 reads CSVSGGEGFSYEQYF. The CDR3 nucleotides read TGCAGCGTTTCAGGGGGTGAGGGCTTCTCCTACGAGCAGTACTTC.

This clone has a count of ten or more. The rearrangement joins TRBV2 to TRBJ2-7; the match to TRBD1 covers 8 bases. The V gene's germline CDR1 is SNHLY and CDR2 FYNNEI. The V and J ends lost 10 bases and 0 bases, in that order; junction bases with no gene match: 14. The length of the CDR3 is 16 residues. The CDR3 DNA follows: TGTGCCACCGGCCGGGGGCGGACAGGGAGCTCCTACGAGCAGTACTTC. Its protein is CATGRGRTGSSYEQYF.

The rearrangement joins TRBV5-1 to TRBJ2-2; no firm D call. V lost 0 bases and J lost 5, with 11 bases in between. This CDR3 contains 15 residues. Germline CDR1 SGHRS, CDR2 YFSETQ. CDR3 amino acids: CASSLGSQFTGELFF. The CDR3 DNA reads as TGCGCCAGCAGCTTGGGGTCCCAGTTTACCGGGGAGCTGTTTTTT.

This chain connects TRBV28 to TRBJ2-1, with D possibly matching TRBD1 (6 bases). Trimming stripped 3 bases from V and 7 bases from J, with 13 bases between. The CDR3 has 14 amino acids. The germline V gene encodes CDR1 MDHEN and CDR2 SYDVKM. CDR3 region: CASSFARGGNEQFF. CDR3 DNA: TGTGCCAGCAGTTTCGCCAGGGGTGGTAATGAGCAGTTCTTC.

The genes are TRBV11-2 and TRBJ2-2, with 10 bases fitting TRBD1. J lost 7 bases, V lost 6 bases, and 11 bases had no gene match. The CDR3 has 16 amino acids. Germline assignment: CDR1 SGHAT and CDR2 FQNNGV. Written as DNA, the CDR3 is TGTGCCAGCAGATTGGGACAGGGGCTTAGCGGCGGGGAGCTGTTTTTT. As protein: CASRLGQGLSGGELFF. The variable domain in full, with the rest retrieved from reference TRBV11-2 and TRBJ2-2, is EAGVAQSPRYKIIEKRQSVAFWCNPISGHATLYWYQQILGQGPKLLIQFQNNGVVDDSQLPKDRFSAERLKGVDSTLKIQPAKLEDSAVYLCASRLGQGLSGGELFFGEGSRLTVL.

This sequence joins TRBV19 and TRBJ2-1, with 10 nucleotides matching TRBD2. The CDR3 spans 16 residues. Germline V lookup: CDR1 LNHDA, CDR2 SQIVND (reference sequence). J gave up 8 bases and V 3 bases, and 10 bases lay outside the gene matches. This chain's CDR3 is CASSILGTSVFHEQFF. CDR3 bases: TGTGCCAGTAGTATCTTAGGGACTAGCGTTTTCCATGAGCAGTTCTTC.

The chain couples TRBV7-8 to TRBJ2-7; 9 nucleotides agree with TRBD1. Germline CDR1 reads SGHVS; CDR2 reads FQNEAQ. V lost 5 bases, J lost 2 bases, and 16 bases stayed unmatched. This CDR3 comprises 18 residues. CDR3 sequence: CASSPNSRRTGATYEQYF. For the CDR3, the DNA is TGTGCCAGCAGCCCAAATTCCCGACGGACAGGGGCGACCTACGAGCAGTACTTC. The full variable domain, completed using reference TRBV7-8 and TRBJ2-7, is GAGVSQSPRYKVAKRGQDVALRCDPISGHVSLFWYQQALGQGPEFLTYFQNEAQLDKSGLPSDRFFAERPEGSVSTLKIQRTQQEDSAVYLCASSPNSRRTGATYEQYFGPGTRLTVT.

This chain connects TRBV6-6 to TRBJ2-7; D not certain. Germline lookup yields CDR1 MNHNY and CDR2 SVGAGI (reference sequence). Deletions cut 5 bases from V and 0 bases from J, with 8 bases between. There are 13 residues in the CDR3. CDR3 region: CASSPPGSYEQYF. The CDR3 DNA sequence: TGTGCCAGCAGTCCCCCAGGCTCCTACGAGCAGTACTTC.

The chain employs TRBV5-8 and TRBJ1-1; tentative D call: TRBD1 (5 bases). This CDR3 has 17 residues. V was pared by 0 bases and J by 4 bases, with 19 bases between. Germline V gene data show CDR1 as SGHTS and CDR2 as YDEGEE. CDR3 bases: TGTGCCAGCAGCTTGGCGTTGGGCAGGACCGGGGGCACTGAAGCTTTCTTT. It is translated as CASSLALGRTGGTEAFF. Combining the CDR3 with reference TRBV5-8 and TRBJ1-1 gives the whole variable domain EAGVTQSPTHLIKTRGQQATLRCSPISGHTSVYWYQQALGLGLQFLLWYDEGEERNRGNFPPRFSGRQFPNYSSELNVNALELEDSALYLCASSLALGRTGGTEAFFGQGTRLTVV.

V usage is TRBV6-5 and J usage is TRBJ2-7, with 16 bases lining up with TRBD2. The V gene end was trimmed by 6 bases and the J gene end by 4 bases; junction bases not matched to a gene: 3. This CDR3 spans 15 amino acids. The germline gives CDR1 MNHEY, CDR2 SVGAGI. The CDR3, as DNA: TGTGCCAGCAGCGCGGGACTAGCGGGAGGGTACGAGCAGTACTTC. Translation: CASSAGLAGGYEQYF.

This sequence joins TRBV2 and TRBJ2-7, with TRBD2 matching over 8 bases. The CDR3 covers 16 residues. With V trimmed by 1 base and J by 2 bases, 7 bases remained unmatched. Germline CDR1 and CDR2: SNHLY and FYNNEI. CDR3 in amino acids: CASSEGAGGDAYEQYF. CDR3 DNA sequence: TGTGCCAGCAGTGAAGGGGCGGGGGGCGATGCCTACGAGCAGTACTTC.

CDR3 region: CASSLVGGTATGELFF. The DNA of the CDR3 is TGTGCCAGCAGTTTGGTGGGCGGGACCGCCACCGGGGAGCTGTTTTTT. The chain combines TRBV28 with TRBJ2-2; D possibly corresponds to TRBD2 (6 bases). Germline V lookup: CDR1 MDHEN, CDR2 SYDVKM. The CDR3 is 16 amino acids. Trimming took 3 bases from V and 4 from J, leaving 15 bases between them.

The chain is built from TRBV27 and TRBJ2-2; D possibly corresponds to TRBD2 (5 bases). Germline lookup yields CDR1 MNHEY and CDR2 SMNVEV (reference sequence). Trimming shortened V by 3 bases and J by 1 base, and 9 bases separated the two germline ends. The CDR3 totals 15 residues. CDR3 bases: TGTGCCAGCAGTTTCATCGGAGGGAACACCGGGGAGCTGTTTTTT. This sequence encodes CASSFIGGNTGELFF.

CDR3 amino acids: CASSSSGTRNEKLFF. The CDR3 DNA follows: TGTGCCAGCAGCTCCTCCGGGACACGGAATGAAAAACTGTTTTTT. The chain has TRBV9 and TRBJ1-4, with D possibly matching TRBD1 (6 bases). CDR1 and CDR2 (germline): SGDLS, YYNGEE. Trimming took off 4 bases at V and 5 bases at J, with 15 bases between the two ends. The CDR3 consists of 15 residues.